This section outlines one T cell receptor beta chain sequence together with its context. Its antigen is not identified. The CDR3 is 11 amino acids. Trimming stripped 9 bases from V and 4 bases from J, with 10 bases between. The germline V gene has CDR1 MNHNY and CDR2 SVGAGI (reference sequence). The data were obtained in a study of OX40 agonist ivuxolimab in advanced cancers. At the level of the study: Dosing consisted of intravenous ivuxolimab at 0.01 to 10 mg/kg every 2 weeks.

Study-level findings and limits: Among patients with partial responses at 0.1-3.0 mg/kg, clonal expansion was among the lowest. No determination was made of the antigen specificity of the expanded peripheral T cells.

Libraries were prepared by immunoSEQ multiplex PCR; TCRdb keeps only in-frame clonotypes and omits some of them. The table has approximately 80,000 clones, roughly nine tenths seen once. The specimen comprised CD4+ or CD8+ T cells sorted from blood, sampled in a trial of the OX40 agonist ivuxolimab. The chain uses TRBV6-6 and TRBJ2-7, with D possibly TRBD2 on 6 matching bases. This receptor was identified in an adult with an advanced solid tumor such as melanoma, head and neck, liver or kidney cancer. DNA for the CDR3: TGTGCCAGTAGGGAGGTGTACGAGCAGTACTTC. Protein: CASREVYEQYF.